These T cell receptor beta chains were read from a single sample in a study of blood T cell repertoires in COVID-19. Profiling relied on immunoSEQ multiplex PCR, and the TCRdb table lists in-frame clones only, not all of them. Of 180,000 or so clones in the sample, approximately 84% are singletons; the top ten hold 4% to 5%. Sample: peripheral blood. These receptors were obtained from a woman aged 80 or over with acute or convalescent COVID-19. CDR3s include the opening cysteine and the closing phenylalanine or tryptophan. D genes are given only for firm matches. Not all rows give a size; the values are once, few, many and, for expanded clones, a class.

j_call clone_size d_call v_call cdr3_nt cdr3_aa
TRBJ2-7 NA TRBD1 TRBV7-2 TGTGCCAGCAGCTCCGGGACAGGGACCCGGGAGCAGTACTTC CASSSGTGTREQYF
TRBJ2-1 NA TRBD2 TRBV30 TGTGCCTGGAGTGTGCGGGAGGGCGGGGAGCAGTTCTTC CAWSVREGGEQFF
TRBJ1-2 once NA TRBV5-5 TGTGCCAGCAGCTTCGACGGAGACTATGGCTACACCTTC CASSFDGDYGYTF
TRBJ2-7 NA TRBD1 TRBV18 TGTGCCAGCTCACCGGACAGGGAGGACGAGCAGTACTTC CASSPDREDEQYF
TRBJ2-7 NA TRBD2 TRBV6-2/TRBV6-3 TGTGCCAGCAGTTATCGTGCGGGGGCCTACGAGCAGTACTTC CASSYRAGAYEQYF
TRBJ2-1 NA NA TRBV7-9 TGTGCCAGCAGCCCCGGGAGCTCCTACAATGAGCAGTTCTTC CASSPGSSYNEQFF
TRBJ2-1 NA TRBD2 TRBV5-1 TGCGCCAGCAGCTTGGCCAGGAGTAGCGGGAGGGAGGAGTTCTTC CASSLARSSGREEFF
TRBJ2-1 NA NA TRBV5-1 TGCGCCAGCAGCGGGTCAGGCGGGAACAATGAGCAGTTCTTC CASSGSGGNNEQFF
TRBJ1-4 NA NA TRBV7-8 TGTGCCAGCAGCTCCCGGACAGCCCTCGCTTCCCTTGGGGGAGAAAAACTGTTTTTT CASSSRTALASLGGEKLFF
TRBJ1-1 once TRBD1 TRBV18 TGTGCCAGCTACCTGACAGGGGGGACGAACACTGAAGCTTTCTTT CASYLTGGTNTEAFF
TRBJ1-4 NA NA TRBV11-2 TGTGCCAGCAGTTCGGAAGTTTCGGCAGGGAGGCGTGAAAAACTGTTTTTT CASSSEVSAGRREKLFF
TRBJ1-1 few TRBD1 TRBV28 TGTGCCAGCAGTTTAGCCCCTAGTCAGGGGGTTCCTTTCTTT CASSLAPSQGVPFF
TRBJ2-7 NA TRBD2 TRBV6-5 TGTGCCAGCAAGCGGCTAGCGGGTTTCTACGAGCAGTACTTC CASKRLAGFYEQYF
TRBJ2-1 few TRBD1 TRBV7-9 TGTGCCAGCAGCTTATCCGGGACAGGGGTTGGTGAGCAGTTCTTC CASSLSGTGVGEQFF
TRBJ2-1 NA NA TRBV2 TGTGCCAGCAGTGTCGCCCTGGGGGCGGAGCAGTTCTTC CASSVALGAEQFF
TRBJ2-2 few NA TRBV5-4 TGTGCCAGCAGCTTGAAGAGTGTCGGGGAGCTGTTTTTT CASSLKSVGELFF
TRBJ2-5 once NA TRBV5-6 TGTGCCAGCAGCTTGGAGGAGGGAGAGACCCAGTACTTC CASSLEEGETQYF
TRBJ2-7 few TRBD1 TRBV18 TGTGCCAGCTCACTCGGTAGGACAGGGGCGGACGGCGAGCAGTACTTC CASSLGRTGADGEQYF
TRBJ2-7 NA TRBD1 TRBV2 TGTGCCAGCAGCTGGACAGGGGGAAACGAGCAGTACTTC CASSWTGGNEQYF
TRBJ1-2 NA TRBD1 TRBV3-1/TRBV3-2 TGTGCCAGCAGCCATGGGACAGCAATAACTAACTATGGCTACACCTTC CASSHGTAITNYGYTF
TRBJ2-1 NA TRBD1 TRBV5-4 TGTGCCAGCAGCCTGGACAGGGATAATGAGCAGTTCTTC CASSLDRDNEQFF
TRBJ2-7 few TRBD2 TRBV7-9 TGTGCCAGCAGCTCAGCGGGAGATGGGTACGAGCAGTACTTC CASSSAGDGYEQYF
TRBJ2-1 few NA TRBV30 TGTGCCTGGAGTGTTGGTGGCGGCGATGAGCAGTTCTTC CAWSVGGGDEQFF
TRBJ1-1 NA NA TRBV6-5 TGTGCCAGCAGTTACGACAGAAGAATCTTGTACACTGAAGCTTTCTTT CASSYDRRILYTEAFF
TRBJ2-5 few TRBD2 TRBV30 TGTGCCTGGAGTGACACTAGCGGGAGCCGGTACCAAGAGACCCAGTACTTC CAWSDTSGSRYQETQYF
TRBJ2-2 NA TRBD2 TRBV3-1/TRBV3-2 TGTGCCAGCTCCCGCCAGGCAGCGGGGGGACCGGGCGGGGAGCTGTTTTTT CASSRQAAGGPGGELFF
TRBJ2-5 NA NA TRBV7-9 TGTGCCAGCAGACTACAGGGACAAGAGACCCAGTACTTC CASRLQGQETQYF
TRBJ2-1 NA NA TRBV5-1 TGCGCCAGCAGCTTAGACAGTTACAATGAGCAGTTCTTC CASSLDSYNEQFF
TRBJ2-5 NA TRBD1 TRBV18 TGTGCCAGCTCACCATTAGTCGCGGTGGACAGGGGAAAAGAGACCCAGTACTTC CASSPLVAVDRGKETQYF
TRBJ1-1 NA NA TRBV5-1 TGCGCCAGCAGCGGAATGACATTAGACTGGGGCAGGGCTGAAGCTTTCTTT CASSGMTLDWGRAEAFF
TRBJ1-6 NA TRBD1 TRBV28 TGTGCCAGTCGGACAGGGGGATTAGATTCACCCCTCCACTTT CASRTGGLDSPLHF
TRBJ1-3 NA TRBD1 TRBV7-2 TGTGCCAGCAGCCACAGGGGCGACACCATATATTTT CASSHRGDTIYF
TRBJ2-5 NA TRBD2 TRBV7-2 TGTGCCAGCAGCTTAGGAGCTATAGCGGGCCGCTTTCGAGAGACCCAGTACTTC CASSLGAIAGRFRETQYF
TRBJ2-1 NA TRBD2 TRBV5-6 TGTGCCAGCAGTTCTTCCGGGGGGACGGTCGATGAGCAGTTCTTC CASSSSGGTVDEQFF
TRBJ1-5 NA NA TRBV24-1 TGTGCCACCAGTGATTCCCGAGGGGGGGGAAGGAGTCAGCCCCAGCATTTT CATSDSRGGGRSQPQHF
TRBJ2-2 NA TRBD1 TRBV18 TGTGCCAGCTCACCTGGTGGAGCCGGGACAGGGGTCACCGGGGAGCTGTTTTTT CASSPGGAGTGVTGELFF
TRBJ2-5 NA NA TRBV24-1 TGTGCCACCAGTGATGCCGGGACTGAGGCAGATCAAGAGACCCAGTACTTC CATSDAGTEADQETQYF
TRBJ2-2 NA TRBD1 TRBV5-1 TGCGCCAGCAGCTTGGCGTGGGGACAGGGGAACGGGGAGCTGTTTTTT CASSLAWGQGNGELFF
TRBJ2-5 NA TRBD1 TRBV7-9 TGTGCCAGCAGCTTTTACAGGGGGCAACCCAGAGGAGAGACCCAGTACTTC CASSFYRGQPRGETQYF